Detailed here is one T cell receptor beta chain. These data are taken from a study of shared clonotypes between healthy human individuals. Libraries were prepared by immunoSEQ multiplex PCR; TCRdb keeps only in-frame clonotypes and omits some of them. The data show some 2.4 million clones, 80% to 95% seen once. Germline V gene sequence: CDR1 MNHEY, CDR2 SVGAGI. CDR3 length: 11 residues. Trimming shortened V by 7 bases and J by 10 bases, and 13 bases separated the two germline ends. This receptor was obtained from a man between 18 and 35 years old in good health. Some clones in this sample may be carry-over from other donors' samples. The chain combines TRBV6-5 with TRBJ1-1; D is undetermined. Source material: naive CD4+ T cells from PBMCs. Subset defined: CD45RA+ positively selected. CDR3 amino acids: CASIGQAVAFF. In DNA form, the CDR3 reads TGTGCCAGCATCGGGCAGGCAGTAGCTTTCTTT.